The entry below gives a single T cell receptor beta chain sequence along with its context. The data stem from a study of blood T cell repertoires in COVID-19. Produced via immunoSEQ multiplex PCR; TCRdb's table is partial and in-frame only. Among roughly 200,000 clones, about 85% were seen once, and the ten largest hold about 10%. Trimming removed 4 bases from V and 5 bases from J; junction bases left unmatched: 10. From germline, CDR1 is MNHEY and CDR2 SVGAGI. The CDR3 sequence is 15 residues long. The Seattle patients joined while their infection was active and were tracked longitudinally afterward.

This TCR came from a woman aged 80 or over with COVID-19, enrolled during active disease. The sequenced material came from peripheral blood. The chain joins TRBV6-5 to TRBJ1-1; 7 bases fit TRBD1. The CDR3 bases are TGTGCCAGCAGTTCTAGGGGGCTGGGGGAAACTGAAGCTTTCTTT. This gives the protein CASSSRGLGETEAFF.